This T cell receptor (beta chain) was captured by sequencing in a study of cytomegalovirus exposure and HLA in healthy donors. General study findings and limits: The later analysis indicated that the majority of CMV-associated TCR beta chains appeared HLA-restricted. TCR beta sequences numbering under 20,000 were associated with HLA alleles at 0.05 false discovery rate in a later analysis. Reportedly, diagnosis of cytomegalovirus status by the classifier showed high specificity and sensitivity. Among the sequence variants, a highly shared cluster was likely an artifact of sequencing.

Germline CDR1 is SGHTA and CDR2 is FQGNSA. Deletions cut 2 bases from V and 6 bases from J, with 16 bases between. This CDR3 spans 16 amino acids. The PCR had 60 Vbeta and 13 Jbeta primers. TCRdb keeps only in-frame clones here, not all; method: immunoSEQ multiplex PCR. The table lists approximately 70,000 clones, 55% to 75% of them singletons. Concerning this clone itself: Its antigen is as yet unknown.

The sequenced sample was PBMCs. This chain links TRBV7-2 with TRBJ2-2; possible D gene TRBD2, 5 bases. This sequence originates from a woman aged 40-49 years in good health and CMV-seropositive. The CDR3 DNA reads TGTGCCAGCAGCTTACGAAGGACGCAGGAGGCCGGGGAGCTGTTTTTT. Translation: CASSLRRTQEAGELFF.